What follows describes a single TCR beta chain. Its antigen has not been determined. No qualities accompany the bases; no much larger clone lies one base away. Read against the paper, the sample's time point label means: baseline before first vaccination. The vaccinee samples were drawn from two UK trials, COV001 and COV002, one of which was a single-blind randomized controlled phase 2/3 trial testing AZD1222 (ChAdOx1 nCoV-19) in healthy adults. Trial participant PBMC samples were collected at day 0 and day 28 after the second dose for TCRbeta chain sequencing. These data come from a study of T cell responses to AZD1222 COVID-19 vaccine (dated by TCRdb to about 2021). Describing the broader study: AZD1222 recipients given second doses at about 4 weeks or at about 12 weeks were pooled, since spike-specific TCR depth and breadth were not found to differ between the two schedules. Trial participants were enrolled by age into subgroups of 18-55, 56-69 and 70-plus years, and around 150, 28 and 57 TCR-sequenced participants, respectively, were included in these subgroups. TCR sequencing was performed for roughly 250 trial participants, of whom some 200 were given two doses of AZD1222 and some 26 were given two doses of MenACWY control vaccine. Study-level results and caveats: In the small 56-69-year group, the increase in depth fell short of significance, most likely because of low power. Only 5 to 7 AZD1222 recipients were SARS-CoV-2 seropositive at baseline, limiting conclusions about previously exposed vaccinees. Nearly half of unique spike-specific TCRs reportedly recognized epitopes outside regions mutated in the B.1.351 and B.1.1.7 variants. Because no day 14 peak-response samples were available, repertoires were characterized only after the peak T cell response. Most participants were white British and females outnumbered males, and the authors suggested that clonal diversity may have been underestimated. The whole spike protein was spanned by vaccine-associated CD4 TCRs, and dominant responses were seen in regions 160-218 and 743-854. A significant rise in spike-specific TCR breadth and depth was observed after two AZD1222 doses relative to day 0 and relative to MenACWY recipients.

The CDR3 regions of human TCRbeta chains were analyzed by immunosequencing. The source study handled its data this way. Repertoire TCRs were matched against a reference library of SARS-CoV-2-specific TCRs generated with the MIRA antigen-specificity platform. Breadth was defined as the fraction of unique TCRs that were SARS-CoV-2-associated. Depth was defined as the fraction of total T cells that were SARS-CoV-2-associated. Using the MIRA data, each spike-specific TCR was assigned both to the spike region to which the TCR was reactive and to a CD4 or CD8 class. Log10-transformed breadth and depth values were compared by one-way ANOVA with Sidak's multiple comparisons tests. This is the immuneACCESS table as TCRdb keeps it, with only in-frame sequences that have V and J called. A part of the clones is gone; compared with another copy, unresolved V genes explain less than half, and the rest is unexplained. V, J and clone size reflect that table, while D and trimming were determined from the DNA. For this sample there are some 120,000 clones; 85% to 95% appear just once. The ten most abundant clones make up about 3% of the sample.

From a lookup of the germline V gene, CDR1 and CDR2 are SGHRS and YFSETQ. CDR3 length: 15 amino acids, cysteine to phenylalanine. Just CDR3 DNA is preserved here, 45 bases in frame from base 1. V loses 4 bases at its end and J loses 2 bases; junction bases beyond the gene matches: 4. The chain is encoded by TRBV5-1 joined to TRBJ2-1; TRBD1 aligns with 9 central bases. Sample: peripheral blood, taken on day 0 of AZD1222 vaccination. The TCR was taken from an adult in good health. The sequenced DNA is TGCGCCAGCAGCCTGAGACAGGGGGCCTACAATGAGCAGTTCTTC. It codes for CASSLRQGAYNEQFF.